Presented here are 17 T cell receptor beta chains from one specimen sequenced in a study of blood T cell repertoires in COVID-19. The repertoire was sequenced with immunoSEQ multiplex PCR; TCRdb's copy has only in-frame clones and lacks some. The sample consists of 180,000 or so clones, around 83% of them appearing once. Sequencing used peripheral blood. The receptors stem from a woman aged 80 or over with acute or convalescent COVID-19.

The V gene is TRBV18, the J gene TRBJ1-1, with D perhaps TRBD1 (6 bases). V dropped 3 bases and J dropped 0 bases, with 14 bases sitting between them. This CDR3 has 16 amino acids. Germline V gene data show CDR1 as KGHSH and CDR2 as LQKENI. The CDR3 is CASSPMGAAMNTEAFF. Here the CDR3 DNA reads TGTGCCAGCTCACCGATGGGGGCTGCTATGAACACTGAAGCTTTCTTT.

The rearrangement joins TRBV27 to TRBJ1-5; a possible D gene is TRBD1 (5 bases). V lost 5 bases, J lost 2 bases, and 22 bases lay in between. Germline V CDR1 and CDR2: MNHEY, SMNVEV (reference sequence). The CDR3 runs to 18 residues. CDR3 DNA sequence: TGTGCCAGCAGTCCCCCGCCCTACAGGAATTGGGGCAATCAGCCCCAGCATTTT. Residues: CASSPPPYRNWGNQPQHF.

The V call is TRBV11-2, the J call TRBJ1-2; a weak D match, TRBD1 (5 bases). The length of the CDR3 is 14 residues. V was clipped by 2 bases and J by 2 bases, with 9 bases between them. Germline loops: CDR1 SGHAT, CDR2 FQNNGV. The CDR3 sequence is CASSLMAGNYGYTF. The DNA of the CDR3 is TGTGCCAGCAGCTTAATGGCAGGGAACTATGGCTACACCTTC.

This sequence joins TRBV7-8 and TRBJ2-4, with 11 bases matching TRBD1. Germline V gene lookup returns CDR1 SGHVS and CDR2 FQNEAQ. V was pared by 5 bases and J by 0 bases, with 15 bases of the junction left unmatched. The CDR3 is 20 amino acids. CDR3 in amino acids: CASSPRPWTGGILAKNIQYF. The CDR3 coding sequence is TGTGCCAGCAGCCCCCGGCCCTGGACAGGGGGCATACTAGCCAAAAACATTCAGTACTTC.

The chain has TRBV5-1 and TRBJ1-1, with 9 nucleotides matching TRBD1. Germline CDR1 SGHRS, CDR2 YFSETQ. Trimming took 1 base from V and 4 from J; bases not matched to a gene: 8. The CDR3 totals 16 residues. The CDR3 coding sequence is TGCGCCAGCAGCTTGACAGGGGGCCGGTCGGTCACTGAAGCTTTCTTT. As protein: CASSLTGGRSVTEAFF.

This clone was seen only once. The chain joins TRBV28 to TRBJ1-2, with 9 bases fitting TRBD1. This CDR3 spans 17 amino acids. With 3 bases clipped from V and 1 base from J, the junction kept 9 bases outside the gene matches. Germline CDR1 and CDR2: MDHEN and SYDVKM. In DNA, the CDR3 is TGTGCCAGCAGTTTTCCGCCCGGGACAGGGCGTAACTATGGCTACACCTTC. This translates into CASSFPPGTGRNYGYTF.

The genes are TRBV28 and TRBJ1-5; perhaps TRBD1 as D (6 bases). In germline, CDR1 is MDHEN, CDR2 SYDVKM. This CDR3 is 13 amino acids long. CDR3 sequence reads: CASQGTFDQPQHF. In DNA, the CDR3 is TGTGCAAGTCAGGGGACGTTTGATCAGCCCCAGCATTTT.

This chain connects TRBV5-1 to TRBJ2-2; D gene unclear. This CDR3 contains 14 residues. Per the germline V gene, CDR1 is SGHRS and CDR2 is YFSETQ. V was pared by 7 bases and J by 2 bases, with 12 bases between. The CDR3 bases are TGCGCCAGCGGTCAACAGATAAACACCGGGGAGCTGTTTTTT. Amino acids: CASGQQINTGELFF.

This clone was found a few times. CDR3 residues: CAISDLVASSYNEQFF. The CDR3 DNA reads as TGTGCCATCAGTGATTTGGTAGCCAGCTCCTACAATGAGCAGTTCTTC. The chain joins TRBV10-3 to TRBJ2-1; no clear D. The CDR3 loop spans 16 amino acids. Germline values: CDR1 ENHRY, CDR2 SYGVKD. V was cut by 3 bases and J by 0 bases, with 12 bases left in between.

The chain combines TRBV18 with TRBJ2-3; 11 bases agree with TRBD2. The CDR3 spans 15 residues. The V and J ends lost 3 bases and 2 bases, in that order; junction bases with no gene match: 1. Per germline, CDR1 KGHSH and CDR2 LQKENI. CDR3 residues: CASSPGLAVTDTQYF. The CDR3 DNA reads TGTGCCAGCTCACCGGGACTAGCGGTCACAGATACGCAGTATTTT.

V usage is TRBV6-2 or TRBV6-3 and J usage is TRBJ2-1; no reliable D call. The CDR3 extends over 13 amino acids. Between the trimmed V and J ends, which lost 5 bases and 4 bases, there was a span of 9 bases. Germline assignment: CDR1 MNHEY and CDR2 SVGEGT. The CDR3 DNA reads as TGTGCCAGCAGTATAGACATATACAATGAGCAGTTCTTC. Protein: CASSIDIYNEQFF.

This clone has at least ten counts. CDR3 sequence: CASSLSWSSGNTIYF. CDR3 nucleotides: TGTGCCAGCAGTTTGAGCTGGAGCTCTGGAAACACCATATATTTT. J is TRBJ1-3 and V is TRBV6-5; D unclear. The germline V and J ends were trimmed by 4 bases and 0 bases, with 10 bases remaining between them. Germline loops: CDR1 MNHEY, CDR2 SVGAGI. The CDR3 is 15 residues long.

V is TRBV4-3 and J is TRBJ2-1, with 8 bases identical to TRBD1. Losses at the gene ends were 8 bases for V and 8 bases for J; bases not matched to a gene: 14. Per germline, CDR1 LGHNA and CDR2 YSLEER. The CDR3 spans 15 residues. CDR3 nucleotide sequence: TGCGCCAGCGGCCCGGGACAGGCCCCGGGGGATGAGCAGTTCTTC. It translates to CASGPGQAPGDEQFF.

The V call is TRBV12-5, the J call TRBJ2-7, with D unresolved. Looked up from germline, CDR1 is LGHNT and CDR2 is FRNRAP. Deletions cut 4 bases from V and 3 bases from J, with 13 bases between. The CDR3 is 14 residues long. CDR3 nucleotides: TGTGCTAGTGGTTCGCAAGACTGGAGCTACGAGCAGTACTTC. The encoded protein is CASGSQDWSYEQYF.

CDR3 in amino acids: CASSQVSGASYEQYF. The CDR3 coding sequence is TGTGCCAGCAGCCAAGTGAGCGGAGCCTCCTACGAGCAGTACTTC. V is TRBV4-2 and J is TRBJ2-7; D perhaps matches TRBD2 (5 bases). This CDR3 is 15 amino acids long. Germline CDR1 LGHNA, CDR2 YNFKEQ. Trimming stripped 1 base from V and 0 bases from J, with 10 bases between.

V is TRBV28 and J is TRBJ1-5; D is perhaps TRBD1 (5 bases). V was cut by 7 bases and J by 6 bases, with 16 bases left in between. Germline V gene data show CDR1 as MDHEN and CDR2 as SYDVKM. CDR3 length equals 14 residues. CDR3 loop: CASTLGEETQPQHF. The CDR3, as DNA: TGTGCCAGCACCCTGGGGGAGGAAACTCAGCCCCAGCATTTT.

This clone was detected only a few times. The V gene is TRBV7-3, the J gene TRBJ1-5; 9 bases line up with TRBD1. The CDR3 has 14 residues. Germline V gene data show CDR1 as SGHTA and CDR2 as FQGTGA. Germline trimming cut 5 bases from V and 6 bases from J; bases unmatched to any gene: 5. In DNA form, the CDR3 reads TGTGCCAGCAGCCTGACAGGGGGAAGTCAGCCCCAGCATTTT. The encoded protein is CASSLTGGSQPQHF.